This T cell receptor beta chain was captured in a study of cytomegalovirus exposure and HLA in healthy donors. This clone has more than one count but fewer than ten. No antigen is known for it. Study-level results: Some TCR beta chains (more than 150 of them) were listed as cytomegalovirus-associated. Earlier analysis yielded a pattern in which most TCR beta V segments were productive about 87% or about 30% of the time. More clonal expansion characterized HLA-associated TCR beta chains than equally common others in a later analysis.

Healthy bone marrow donors made up the cohort. The germline V gene has CDR1 LNHDA and CDR2 SQIVND (reference sequence). There are 16 residues in the CDR3. V trimming: 8 bases; J trimming: 7 bases; junction bases outside the gene matches: 14. Primers for the PCR totalled 60 Vbeta and 13 Jbeta. Repertoires were generated with immunoSEQ multiplex PCR, while TCRdb's copy carries only in-frame clones and drops some. The table records about 160,000 clones, about three quarters of them present only once. This TCR was sampled from a female donor in good health and CMV-seronegative. Sequences were obtained from PBMCs. V and J are TRBV19 and TRBJ1-6; TRBD1 matches 7 bases. CDR3 region: CASGSTGASGNSPLHF. The CDR3 DNA is TGTGCCAGTGGATCAACAGGGGCGTCGGGGAATTCACCCCTCCACTTT.